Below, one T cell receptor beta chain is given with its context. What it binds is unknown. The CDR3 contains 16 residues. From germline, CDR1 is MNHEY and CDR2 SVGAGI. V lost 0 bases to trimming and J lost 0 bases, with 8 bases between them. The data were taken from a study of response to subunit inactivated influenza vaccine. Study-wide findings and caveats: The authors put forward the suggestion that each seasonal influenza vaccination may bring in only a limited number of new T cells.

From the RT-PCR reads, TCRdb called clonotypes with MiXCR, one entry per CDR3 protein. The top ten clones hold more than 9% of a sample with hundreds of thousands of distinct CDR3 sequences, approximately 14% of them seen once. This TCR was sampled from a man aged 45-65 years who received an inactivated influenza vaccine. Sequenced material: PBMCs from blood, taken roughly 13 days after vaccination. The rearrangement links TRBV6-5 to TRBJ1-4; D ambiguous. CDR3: CASSYSGGPTNEKLFF. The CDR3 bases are TGTGCCAGCAGTTACTCAGGCGGGCCAACTAATGAAAAACTGTTTTTT.